This T cell receptor (beta chain) derives from a study of cytomegalovirus exposure and HLA in healthy donors. Study findings and constraints: Rare sequences made up most TCRs, while some public TCRs were found in many donors. Subsequent analysis found a tendency for first-cohort TCR clusters to co-occur within the 120 validation repertoires. TCR beta chains numbering more than 150 were designated cytomegalovirus-associated.

Some clones are missing from TCRdb's copy, which holds only in-frame ones; the method was immunoSEQ multiplex PCR. The profile shows some 340,000 clones, about nine tenths of them singletons. In regard to this clone: Its antigen remains unknown.

V gave up 3 bases and J gave up 4 bases, with 13 bases separating them. Germline assignment: CDR1 SGHDT and CDR2 YYEEEE. The CDR3 length is 14 residues. V gene TRBV5-6 combines with J gene TRBJ2-5; TRBD2 might be the D (6 bases). This clonotype was sampled from a woman between 25 and 40 years old in good health and CMV-seropositive. Material: PBMCs. CDR3 residues: CASSSPGVPETQYF. The CDR3, as DNA: TGTGCCAGCAGCTCGCCGGGGGTCCCAGAGACCCAGTACTTC.